This T cell receptor (beta chain) is from a study of beta chain features in type 1 diabetes. This clone has a handful of counts. Germline CDR1 and CDR2: SGDLS and YYNGEE. V was shortened by 3 bases and J by 9 bases, with 19 bases between the two germline ends. The CDR3 length is 16 residues. Since all of the isolated RNA was reverse transcribed, expressed TCRB transcripts were what got sequenced. Sequencing was performed with immunoSEQ multiplex PCR; in TCRdb, only in-frame clones are kept and a portion is missing. The sample has hundreds of thousands of clones, less than 15% seen once. V gene TRBV9 combines with J gene TRBJ1-6; a weak D match, TRBD1 (5 bases). This clonotype was obtained from a woman aged 40-49 years in good health. Material: naive CD4+ T cells from blood. The CDR3 sequence is CASSGGGPLRGSPLHF. The CDR3 region has the DNA TGTGCCAGCAGCGGGGGGGGACCGTTGCGTGGTTCACCCCTCCACTTT.